Shown below are 14 T cell receptor beta chains from a single sample sequenced in a study of T cell changes during pregnancy in multiple sclerosis. Method: immunoSEQ multiplex PCR; TCRdb's copy keeps in-frame clones and lacks some. Here the sample spans around 40,000 clones, about nine tenths being singletons. This sample comprised CD4+ T cells from peripheral blood mononuclear cells, obtained in the first trimester of pregnancy. The receptors here all came from a female donor in good health, enrolled as a control in a pregnancy study.

A remark on this clone: Other DNA sequences of this sample code for an identical CDR3. The CDR3: CASSQGGGLAGGPRGEQYF. For the CDR3, the DNA is TGCGCCAGCAGCCAAGGAGGGGGACTGGCGGGGGGGCCTAGGGGCGAGCAGTACTTC. V usage is TRBV4-1 and J usage is TRBJ2-7; 9 nucleotides match TRBD2. V trimming: 1 base; J trimming: 6 bases; junction bases outside the gene matches: 19. The CDR3 totals 19 residues. The V gene's germline CDR1 is MGHRA and CDR2 YSYEKL.

This clone was observed a few times. The gene calls are TRBV5-1 and TRBJ2-1; 14 bases match TRBD2. Trimming cost V 3 bases and J 7 bases; bases outside gene matches: 3. Looked up from germline, CDR1 is SGHRS and CDR2 is YFSETQ. This CDR3 comprises 15 residues. CDR3 sequence (DNA): TGCGCCAGCAGCTCTGGACTAGCGGGGGGAAATGAGCAGTTCTTC. It codes for CASSSGLAGGNEQFF.

This chain uses TRBV27 with TRBJ2-1, with 7 bases identical to TRBD1. The CDR3 runs to 15 residues. Germline assignment: CDR1 MNHEY and CDR2 SMNVEV (reference sequence). V was clipped by 3 bases and J by 4 bases; unmatched bases: 6. In nucleotides, the CDR3 is TGTGCCAGCAGTTTGGGTCTGACAGGGTACAATGAGCAGTTCTTC. Encoded protein: CASSLGLTGYNEQFF.

V gene TRBV5-1 combines with J gene TRBJ2-1, with 9 bases identical to TRBD2. J was trimmed by 9 bases and V by 4 bases; bases with no gene match: 20. The CDR3 runs to 18 residues. In germline, CDR1 is SGHRS, CDR2 YFSETQ. The CDR3 protein is CASSPRGLGGGGAGEQFF. The CDR3 region has the DNA TGCGCCAGCAGCCCGCGGGGCCTCGGAGGCGGGGGGGCGGGTGAGCAGTTCTTC.

This clone is a singleton in its sample. The chain uses TRBV7-2 and TRBJ2-2, with 8 bases aligning to TRBD2. The ends lost 5 bases at V and 3 bases at J; junction bases unmatched: 5. The CDR3 is made up of 15 amino acids. The germline gives CDR1 SGHTA, CDR2 FQGNSA. Here the CDR3 DNA reads TGTGCCAGCAGCCAGGCGGGGGGTCACACCGGGGAGCTGTTTTTT. As protein: CASSQAGGHTGELFF.

V gene TRBV4-3 combines with J gene TRBJ2-1; weak D call: TRBD2 (5 bases). The ends were cut back, 1 base at V and 0 bases at J, with 10 bases in the middle. The CDR3 spans 16 residues. Germline loops: CDR1 LGHNA, CDR2 YSLEER. The CDR3 reads CASSQVPGNSYNEQFF. CDR3 sequence (DNA): TGCGCCAGCAGCCAAGTCCCGGGGAACTCCTACAATGAGCAGTTCTTC.

This clone was found once. This chain joins TRBV18 and TRBJ1-1; D might be TRBD1 (5 bases). This CDR3 spans 15 amino acids. Trimming cost V 1 base and J 1 base, with 10 bases left between them. Germline-derived CDR1 and CDR2 are KGHSH and LQKENI. CDR3 DNA sequence: TGTGCCAGCTCACCACGTTCAGGGTGGAACACTGAAGCTTTCTTT. This codes for CASSPRSGWNTEAFF. Complete variable domain (other parts from reference TRBV18 and TRBJ1-1): NAGVMQNPRHLVRRRGQEARLRCSPMKGHSHVYWYRQLPEEGLKFMVYLQKENIIDESGMPKERFSAEFPKEGPSILRIQQVVRGDSAAYFCASSPRSGWNTEAFFGQGTRLTVV.

The chain employs TRBV29-1 and TRBJ2-1; D gene uncertain. Between the trimmed V and J ends, which lost 5 bases and 0 bases, there was a span of 17 bases. Looked up from germline, CDR1 is SQVTM and CDR2 is ANQGSEA. The CDR3 has 16 residues. The CDR3 nucleotides read TGCAGCGTTCCAAGGCTCTCCTCTAGCTCCTACAATGAGCAGTTCTTC. This translates into CSVPRLSSSSYNEQFF.

The chain uses TRBV18 and TRBJ2-3, with 9 bases matching TRBD1. Per germline, CDR1 KGHSH and CDR2 LQKENI. Trimming removed 1 base from V and 3 bases from J; junction bases left unmatched: 5. The CDR3 is made up of 16 amino acids. In DNA form, the CDR3 reads TGTGCCAGCTCACCACGGGGGGACAGGGCAACAGATACGCAGTATTTT. Its protein is CASSPRGDRATDTQYF.

This clone showed up just a few times. CDR3 residues: CASSLTGGTGTEAFF. The DNA for the CDR3 is TGTGCCAGCAGCTTGACGGGGGGAACTGGGACTGAAGCTTTCTTT. This chain links TRBV7-2 with TRBJ1-1; tentative D call: TRBD1 (5 bases). The germline gives CDR1 SGHTA, CDR2 FQGNSA. CDR3 length: 15 amino acids. Trimming took off 3 bases at V and 5 bases at J, with 16 bases between the two ends.

The genes are TRBV6-1 and TRBJ1-6; TRBD1 agrees at 8 bases. Trimming cost V 1 base and J 7 bases; bases outside gene matches: 3. Germline CDR1 reads MNHNS; CDR2 reads SASEGT. The CDR3 totals 15 residues. CDR3 DNA: TGTGCCAGCAGTGAAGAAGACAGGGGCAATTCACCCCTCCACTTT. Its translation is CASSEEDRGNSPLHF.

The chain employs TRBV9 and TRBJ2-2, with a weak D call TRBD2 (5 bases). V lost 4 bases to trimming and J lost 3 bases, with 16 bases between them. The CDR3 has 16 amino acids. Germline assignment: CDR1 SGDLS and CDR2 YYNGEE. This chain's CDR3 is CASSRGHSKDTGELFF. The CDR3 DNA reads as TGTGCCAGCAGCCGGGGTCACAGCAAGGACACCGGGGAGCTGTTTTTT.

The chain carries TRBV19 and TRBJ1-2; 8 bases map to TRBD1. Trimming at V came to 7 bases and at J to 7 bases, leaving 5 bases not matched to a gene. Per the germline V gene, CDR1 is LNHDA and CDR2 is SQIVND (reference sequence). The CDR3 is 12 amino acids. The CDR3 DNA is TGTGCCAGTAACGTGGACAGGGCTGGCTACACCTTC. Protein product: CASNVDRAGYTF.

This clone came up a few times. The genes are TRBV6-4 and TRBJ1-1; D remains unclear. This CDR3 comprises 14 residues. The germline gives CDR1 MRHNA, CDR2 SNTAGT. Trimming removed 6 bases from V and 4 bases from J, with 15 bases in between. CDR3 loop: CASRGGKGGTEAFF. CDR3 nucleotide sequence: TGTGCCAGCAGGGGCGGGAAGGGAGGCACTGAAGCTTTCTTT.